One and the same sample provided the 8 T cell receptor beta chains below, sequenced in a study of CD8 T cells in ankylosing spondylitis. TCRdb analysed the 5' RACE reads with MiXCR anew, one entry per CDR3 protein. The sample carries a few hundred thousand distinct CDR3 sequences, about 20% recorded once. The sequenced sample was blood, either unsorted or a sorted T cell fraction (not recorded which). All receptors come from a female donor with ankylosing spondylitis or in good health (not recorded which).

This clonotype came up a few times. CDR3 in DNA: TGTGCCAGCAGCTCGCTAGGCGGGAGTGTCCATGAGCAGTTCTTC. This sequence encodes CASSSLGGSVHEQFF. The gene calls are TRBV7-2 and TRBJ2-1; TRBD2 matches at 7 bases. CDR3 size: 15 residues. CDR1 SGHTA and CDR2 FQGNSA come from the germline V gene. Trimming cost V 4 bases and J 8 bases; bases outside gene matches: 11.

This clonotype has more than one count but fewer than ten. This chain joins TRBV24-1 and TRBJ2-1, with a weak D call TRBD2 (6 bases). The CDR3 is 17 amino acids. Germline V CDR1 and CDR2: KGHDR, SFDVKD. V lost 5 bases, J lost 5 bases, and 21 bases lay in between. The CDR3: CATSGRLATRTHNEQFF. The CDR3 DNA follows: TGTGCCACCAGTGGCCGTCTAGCGACTCGCACCCACAATGAGCAGTTCTTC.

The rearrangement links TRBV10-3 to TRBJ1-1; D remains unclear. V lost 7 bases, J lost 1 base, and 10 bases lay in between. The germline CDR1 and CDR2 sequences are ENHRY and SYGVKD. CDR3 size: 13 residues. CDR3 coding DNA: TGTGCCATCAATGGGCAGACGAACACTGAAGCTTTCTTT. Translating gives CAINGQTNTEAFF.

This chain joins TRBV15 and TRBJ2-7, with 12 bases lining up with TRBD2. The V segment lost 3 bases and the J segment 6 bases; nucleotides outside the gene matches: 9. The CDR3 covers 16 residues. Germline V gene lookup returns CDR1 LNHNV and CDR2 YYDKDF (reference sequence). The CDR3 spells CATSSPRLAGVVEQYF. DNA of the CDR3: TGTGCCACCAGCAGCCCAAGACTAGCGGGAGTAGTCGAGCAGTACTTC.

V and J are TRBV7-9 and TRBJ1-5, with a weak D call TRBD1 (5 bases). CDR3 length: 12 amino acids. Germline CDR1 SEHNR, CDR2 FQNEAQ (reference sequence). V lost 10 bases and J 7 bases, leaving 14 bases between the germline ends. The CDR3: CANTPRGQPQHF. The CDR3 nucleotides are TGTGCCAACACCCCTAGGGGCCAGCCCCAGCATTTT.

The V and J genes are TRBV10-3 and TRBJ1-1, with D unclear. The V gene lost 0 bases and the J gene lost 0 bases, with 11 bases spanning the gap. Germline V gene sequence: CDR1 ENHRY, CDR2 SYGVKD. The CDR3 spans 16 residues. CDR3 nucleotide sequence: TGTGCCATCAGTGAGTCCCCATGGTCCCTGAACACTGAAGCTTTCTTT. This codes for CAISESPWSLNTEAFF.

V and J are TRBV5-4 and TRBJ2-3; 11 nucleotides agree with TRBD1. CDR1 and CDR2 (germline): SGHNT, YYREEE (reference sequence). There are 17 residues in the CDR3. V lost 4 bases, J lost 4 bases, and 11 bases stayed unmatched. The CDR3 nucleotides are TGTGCCAGCAGCCACGTTTGGACAGGGGGCAATTCAGATACGCAGTATTTT. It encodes CASSHVWTGGNSDTQYF.

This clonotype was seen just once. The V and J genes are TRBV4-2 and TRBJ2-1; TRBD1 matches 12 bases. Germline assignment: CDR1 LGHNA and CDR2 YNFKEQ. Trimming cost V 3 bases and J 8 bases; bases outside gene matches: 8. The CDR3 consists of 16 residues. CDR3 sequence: CASSHSRGQGADEQFF. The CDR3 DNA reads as TGTGCCAGCAGCCACTCAAGGGGACAGGGGGCGGATGAGCAGTTCTTC.